This T cell receptor (beta chain) was identified in a study of PD-1 blockade in mismatch repair-deficient tumors. On this clone: The antigen is undetermined.

From germline, CDR1 is SGHRS and CDR2 YFSETQ. This CDR3 is built from 13 residues. The trim removed 3 bases at V and 9 bases at J, leaving 3 bases unmatched. Sequencing was performed with immunoSEQ multiplex PCR; in TCRdb, only in-frame clones are kept and a portion is missing. The repertoire includes some 84,000 clones, roughly 80% of them detected once, and roughly 2.7% sits in the top ten. General study findings and limits: Tumor-resident clones, often absent from pretreatment blood, expanded after pembrolizumab and then contracted.

The genes are TRBV5-1 and TRBJ2-1; 10 positions match TRBD1. Source: peripheral blood, taken 12 weeks after starting pembrolizumab. This clonotype originated in an adult with mismatch repair-deficient cancer. The CDR3 sequence is CASSSGQGSEQFF. Here the CDR3 DNA reads TGCGCCAGCAGCTCGGGACAGGGGTCTGAGCAGTTCTTC. Full variable domain (outside the CDR3, taken from reference TRBV5-1 and TRBJ2-1): KAGVTQTPRYLIKTRGQQVTLSCSPISGHRSVSWYQQTPGQGLQFLFEYFSETQRNKGNFPGRFSGRQFSNSRSEMNVSTLELGDSALYLCASSSGQGSEQFFGPGTRLTVL.